Reported below is one T cell receptor (beta chain). The germline gives CDR1 LNHDA, CDR2 SQIVND (reference sequence). The CDR3 is made up of 13 amino acids. Between the trimmed V and J ends, which lost 3 bases and 4 bases, there was a span of 8 bases. This record comes from a study of T cell changes during pregnancy in multiple sclerosis. Data came from immunoSEQ multiplex PCR; TCRdb stores just in-frame clones and leaves some out. The sample has about 77,000 clones, about 92% seen once. This TCR was sampled from a female donor in good health, enrolled as a control in a pregnancy study. The V and J genes are TRBV19 and TRBJ2-3, with D perhaps TRBD1 (5 bases). The input for sequencing was peripheral blood, taken after pregnancy. The CDR3 nucleotides read TGTGCCAGTAGTATCCAGGGCGCAGATACGCAGTATTTT. Amino acid sequence: CASSIQGADTQYF.